This T cell receptor (beta chain) came from a study of shared clonotypes between healthy human individuals. Study-level findings and limits: The four-donor shared clonotypes exceeded non-shared clonotypes in generation probability, with non-shared ones scoring lower.

Germline assignment: CDR1 GTSNPN and CDR2 SVGIG (reference sequence). This CDR3 is 15 amino acids long. The J segment lost 5 bases and the V segment lost 0 bases, leaving 5 bases of the junction unmatched. Comments on this clone: Its antigen is not known.

The method was immunoSEQ multiplex PCR; TCRdb's version includes in-frame clones alone and lacks a portion of them. The table records over 300,000 clones, around 87% of them present only once. Sequenced sample: memory CD8+ T cells sorted from blood. As for subset: CD45RO+ cells pooled with CCR7-negative TemRA cells. The receptor was derived from a young man in good health. The chain couples TRBV30 to TRBJ2-3; 10 positions match TRBD1. CDR3 sequence reads: CAWSVGTGVKDTQYF. The CDR3 DNA sequence: TGTGCCTGGAGTGTTGGGACAGGGGTAAAAGATACGCAGTATTTT.